This T cell receptor beta chain was captured by sequencing in a study of response to subunit inactivated influenza vaccine. In regard to this clonotype: Its antigen is unidentified.

Findings of the study overall: It was suggested by the authors that few new T cells are recruited by each seasonal influenza vaccination.

The CDR3 sequence is 14 residues long. Trimming shortened V by 0 bases and J by 5 bases, and 11 bases separated the two germline ends. Germline V gene lookup returns CDR1 SGHRS and CDR2 YFSETQ. TCRdb reprocessed the RT-PCR reads with MiXCR, giving one entry per CDR3 protein. The sample records about 780,000 distinct CDR3 sequences, approximately 18% being singletons. Here the sequenced sample was PBMCs from blood, taken 5 days after vaccination. This TCR was sampled from a middle-aged man who received an inactivated influenza vaccine. The chain couples TRBV5-1 to TRBJ2-5, with a weak D call TRBD1 (5 bases). In DNA, the CDR3 is TGCGCCAGCAGCTTGGGGCAGGCAGGGGAGACCCAGTACTTC. Its protein is CASSLGQAGETQYF.